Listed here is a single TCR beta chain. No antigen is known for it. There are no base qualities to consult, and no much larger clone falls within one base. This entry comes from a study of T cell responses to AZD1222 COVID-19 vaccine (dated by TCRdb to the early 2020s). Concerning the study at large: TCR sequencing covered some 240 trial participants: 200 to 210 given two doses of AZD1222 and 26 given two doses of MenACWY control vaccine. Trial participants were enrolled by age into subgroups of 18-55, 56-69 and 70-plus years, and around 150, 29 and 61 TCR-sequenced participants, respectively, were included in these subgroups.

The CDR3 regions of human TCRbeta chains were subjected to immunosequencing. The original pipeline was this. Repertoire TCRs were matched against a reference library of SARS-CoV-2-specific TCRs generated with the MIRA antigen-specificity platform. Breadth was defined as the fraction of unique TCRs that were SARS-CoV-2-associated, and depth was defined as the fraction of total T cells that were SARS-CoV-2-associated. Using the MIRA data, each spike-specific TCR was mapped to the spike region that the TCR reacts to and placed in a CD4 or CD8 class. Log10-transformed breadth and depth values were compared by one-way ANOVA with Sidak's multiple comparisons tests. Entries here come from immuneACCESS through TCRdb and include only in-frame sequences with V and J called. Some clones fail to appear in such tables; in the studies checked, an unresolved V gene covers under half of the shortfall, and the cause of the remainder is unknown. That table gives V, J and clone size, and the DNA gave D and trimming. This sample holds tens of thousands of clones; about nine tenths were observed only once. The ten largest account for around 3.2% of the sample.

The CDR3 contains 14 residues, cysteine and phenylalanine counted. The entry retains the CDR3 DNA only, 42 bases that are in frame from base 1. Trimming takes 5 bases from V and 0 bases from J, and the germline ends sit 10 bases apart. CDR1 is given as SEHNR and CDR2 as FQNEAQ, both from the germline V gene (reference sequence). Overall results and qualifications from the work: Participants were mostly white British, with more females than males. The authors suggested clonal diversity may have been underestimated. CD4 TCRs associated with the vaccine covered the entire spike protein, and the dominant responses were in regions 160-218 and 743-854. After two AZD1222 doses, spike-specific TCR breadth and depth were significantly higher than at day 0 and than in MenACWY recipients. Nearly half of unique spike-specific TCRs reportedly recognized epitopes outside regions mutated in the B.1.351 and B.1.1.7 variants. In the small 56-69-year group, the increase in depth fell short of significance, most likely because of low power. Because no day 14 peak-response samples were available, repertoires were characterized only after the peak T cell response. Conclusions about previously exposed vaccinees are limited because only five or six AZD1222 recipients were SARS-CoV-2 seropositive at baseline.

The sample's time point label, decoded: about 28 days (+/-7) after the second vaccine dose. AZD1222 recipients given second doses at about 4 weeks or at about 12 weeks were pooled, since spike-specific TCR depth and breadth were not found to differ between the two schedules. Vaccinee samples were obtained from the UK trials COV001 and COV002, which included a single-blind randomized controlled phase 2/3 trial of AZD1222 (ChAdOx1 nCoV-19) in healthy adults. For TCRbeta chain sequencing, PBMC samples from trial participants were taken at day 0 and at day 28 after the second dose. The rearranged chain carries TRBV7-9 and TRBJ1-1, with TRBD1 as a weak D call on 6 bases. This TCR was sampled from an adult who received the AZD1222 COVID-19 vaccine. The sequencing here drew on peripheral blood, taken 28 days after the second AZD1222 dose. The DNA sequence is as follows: TGTGCCAGCAGCCGGGACATAGTGAACACTGAAGCTTTCTTT. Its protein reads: CASSRDIVNTEAFF.